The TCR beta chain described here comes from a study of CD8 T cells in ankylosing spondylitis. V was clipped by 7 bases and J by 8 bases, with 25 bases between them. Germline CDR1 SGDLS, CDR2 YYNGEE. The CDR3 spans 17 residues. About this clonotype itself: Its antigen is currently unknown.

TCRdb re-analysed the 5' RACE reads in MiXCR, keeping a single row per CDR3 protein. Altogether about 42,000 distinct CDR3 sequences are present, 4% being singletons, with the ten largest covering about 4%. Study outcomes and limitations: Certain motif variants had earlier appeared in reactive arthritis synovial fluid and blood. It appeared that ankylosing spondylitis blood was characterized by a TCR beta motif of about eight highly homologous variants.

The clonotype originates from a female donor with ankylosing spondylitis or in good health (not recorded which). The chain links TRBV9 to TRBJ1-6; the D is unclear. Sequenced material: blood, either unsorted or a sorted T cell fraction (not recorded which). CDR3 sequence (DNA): TGTGCCAGCGTAGATCCCTTTGACACTAACGGGTATTCACCCCTCCACTTT. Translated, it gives CASVDPFDTNGYSPLHF.